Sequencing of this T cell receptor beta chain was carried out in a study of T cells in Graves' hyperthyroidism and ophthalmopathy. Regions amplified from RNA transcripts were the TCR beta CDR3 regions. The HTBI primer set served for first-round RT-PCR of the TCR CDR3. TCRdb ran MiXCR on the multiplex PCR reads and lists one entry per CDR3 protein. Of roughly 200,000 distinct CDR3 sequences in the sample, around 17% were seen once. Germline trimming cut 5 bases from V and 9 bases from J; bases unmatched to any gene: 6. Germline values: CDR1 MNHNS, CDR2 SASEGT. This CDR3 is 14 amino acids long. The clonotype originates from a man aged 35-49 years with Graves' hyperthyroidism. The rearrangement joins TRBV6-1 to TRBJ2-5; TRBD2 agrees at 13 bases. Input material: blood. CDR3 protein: CASSSGLAGRSQYF. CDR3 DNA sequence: TGTGCCAGCAGTTCGGGACTAGCGGGAAGGTCCCAGTACTTC.